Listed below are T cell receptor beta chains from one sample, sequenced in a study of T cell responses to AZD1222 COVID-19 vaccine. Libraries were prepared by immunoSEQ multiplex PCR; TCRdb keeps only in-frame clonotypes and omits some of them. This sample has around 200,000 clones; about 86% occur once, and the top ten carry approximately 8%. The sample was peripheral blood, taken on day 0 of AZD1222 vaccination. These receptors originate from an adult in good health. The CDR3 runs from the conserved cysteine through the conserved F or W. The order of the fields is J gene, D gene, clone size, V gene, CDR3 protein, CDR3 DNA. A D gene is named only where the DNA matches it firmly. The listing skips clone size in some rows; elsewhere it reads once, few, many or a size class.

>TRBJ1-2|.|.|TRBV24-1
CATSEGSNGYTF
TGTGCCACCAGTGAAGGGTCCAATGGCTACACCTTC
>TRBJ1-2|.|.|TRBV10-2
CASSERWGSLDYGYTF
TGCGCCAGCAGTGAGAGGTGGGGTTCGTTGGACTATGGCTACACCTTC
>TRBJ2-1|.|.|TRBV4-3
CASSQDPLVGYEQFF
TGCGCCAGCAGCCAGGATCCTCTCGTTGGGTATGAGCAGTTCTTC
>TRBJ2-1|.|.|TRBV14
CASSQVSYEQFF
TGTGCCAGCAGCCAAGTTTCTTATGAGCAGTTCTTC
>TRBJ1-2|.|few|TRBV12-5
CASGFGAGYGYTF
TGTGCTAGTGGTTTCGGAGCAGGCTATGGCTACACCTTC
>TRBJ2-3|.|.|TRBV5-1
CASSLEDSRDTQYF
TGCGCCAGCAGCTTGGAGGATTCGAGAGATACGCAGTATTTT
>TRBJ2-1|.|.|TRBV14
CASSQDWRAYNEQFF
TGTGCCAGCAGCCAAGACTGGAGGGCCTACAATGAGCAGTTCTTC
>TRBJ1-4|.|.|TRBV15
CASKRTATNEKLFF
TGTGCCAGTAAGAGGACTGCGACTAATGAAAAACTGTTTTTT
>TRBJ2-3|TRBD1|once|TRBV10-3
CAIVAGTGGIDTQYF
TGTGCCATCGTTGCCGGGACAGGAGGAATAGATACGCAGTATTTT
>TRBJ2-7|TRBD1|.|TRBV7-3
CASSSLGGGEQYF
TGTGCCAGCAGCTCGCTAGGGGGCGGCGAGCAGTACTTC
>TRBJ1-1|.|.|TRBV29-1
CSVSVWESKAFF
TGCAGCGTTTCGGTCTGGGAAAGTAAAGCTTTCTTT
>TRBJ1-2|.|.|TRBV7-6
CASSLVGVAASGYTF
TGTGCCAGCAGCTTAGTGGGTGTGGCGGCGTCTGGCTACACCTTC
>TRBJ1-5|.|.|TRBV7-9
CASSSGGLSNQPQHF
TGTGCCAGCAGCTCGGGGGGCCTTAGCAATCAGCCCCAGCATTTT
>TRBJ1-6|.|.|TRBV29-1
CSVAGTQNSPLHF
TGCAGCGTTGCCGGGACACAAAATTCACCCCTCCACTTT
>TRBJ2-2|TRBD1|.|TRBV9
CASSEGGHSTGELFF
TGTGCCAGCAGCGAAGGGGGCCATTCCACCGGGGAGCTGTTTTTT
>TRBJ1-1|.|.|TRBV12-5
CASVKTGLWSTEAFF
TGTGCTAGTGTCAAAACCGGGCTTTGGAGCACTGAAGCTTTCTTT
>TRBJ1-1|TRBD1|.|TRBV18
CASSPLFGTGAQRGAEAFF
TGTGCCAGCTCACCACTTTTCGGGACAGGGGCTCAAAGAGGCGCTGAAGCTTTCTTT
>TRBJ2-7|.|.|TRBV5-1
CASSPRANEQYF
TGCGCCAGCAGCCCCCGGGCCAACGAGCAGTACTTC
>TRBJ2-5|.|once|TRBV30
CAWNRPLETQYF
TGTGCCTGGAATAGGCCTTTGGAGACCCAGTACTTC
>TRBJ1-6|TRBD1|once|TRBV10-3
CAISGRQGRAENSPLHF
TGTGCCATCAGTGGCCGACAGGGAAGGGCAGAGAATTCACCCCTCCACTTT
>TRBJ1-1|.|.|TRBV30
CAWSGPGRGGTEAFF
TGTGCCTGGAGTGGCCCGGGTAGAGGGGGCACTGAAGCTTTCTTT
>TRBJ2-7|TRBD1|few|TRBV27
CASSPNDRVEQYF
TGTGCCAGCAGTCCTAACGACAGGGTCGAGCAGTACTTC
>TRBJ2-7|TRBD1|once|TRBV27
CASARTGGRYEQYF
TGTGCCAGCGCTAGGACAGGGGGACGGTACGAGCAGTACTTC
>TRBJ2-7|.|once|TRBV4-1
CASSQTPGTAYEQYF
TGCGCCAGCAGCCAAACACCCGGGACTGCCTACGAGCAGTACTTC
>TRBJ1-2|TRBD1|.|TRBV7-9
CASSPPGGRGRDGYTF
TGTGCCAGCAGCCCTCCGGGGGGGAGGGGGCGTGATGGCTACACCTTC